These 5 T cell receptor beta chains came from one sample sequenced in a study of blood T cell repertoires in COVID-19. Data came from immunoSEQ multiplex PCR; TCRdb stores just in-frame clones and leaves some out. Of about 300,000 clones detected, more than 75% appear once; the ten largest clones hold 3.5% to 4.5%. The sample consisted of PBMCs or T cells enriched from blood (not recorded which). Receptor source: a man younger than 45 who had recovered from COVID-19.

The CDR3 DNA is TGTGCCAGCAGCTTTTTAGCAGGGAAAGGGAACTATGGCTACACCTTC. It specifies CASSFLAGKGNYGYTF. The V and J genes are TRBV5-5 and TRBJ1-2, with a possible D match to TRBD1 (5 bases). Trimming stripped 2 bases from V and 2 bases from J, with 16 bases between. The V gene's germline CDR1 is SGHKS and CDR2 YYEKEE (reference sequence). This CDR3 is built from 16 residues.

The gene calls are TRBV11-2 and TRBJ2-5; D is perhaps TRBD2 (6 bases). The CDR3 has 15 amino acids. The germline gives CDR1 SGHAT, CDR2 FQNNGV. The ends were cut back, 6 bases at V and 2 bases at J, with 16 bases in the middle. The CDR3 sequence: CASSPIAGRQETQYF. The CDR3 region has the DNA TGTGCCAGCAGTCCAATCGCGGGACGGCAAGAGACCCAGTACTTC.

The gene calls are TRBV19 and TRBJ1-1; unclear D gene. The V end was cut by 1 base, the J end by 1 base, with 16 bases between. The CDR3 length is 17 residues. Germline values: CDR1 LNHDA, CDR2 SQIVND (reference sequence). CDR3 amino acids: CASSIVAVRTSNTEAFF. The CDR3 region has the DNA TGTGCCAGTAGTATAGTGGCAGTACGTACATCGAACACTGAAGCTTTCTTT.

V and J are TRBV19 and TRBJ1-4; possible D gene TRBD1, 6 bases. V dropped 4 bases and J dropped 8 bases, with 14 bases sitting between them. This CDR3 has 14 amino acids. CDR1 is LNHDA, CDR2 SQIVND, per germline (reference sequence). This CDR3 is CASSTGGAWEKLFF. The CDR3 DNA reads as TGTGCCAGTAGTACCGGGGGGGCTTGGGAAAAACTGTTTTTT.

This rearrangement joins TRBV28 to TRBJ2-5; D is possibly TRBD2 (6 bases). Germline CDR1 and CDR2: MDHEN and SYDVKM. The CDR3 loop spans 14 amino acids. V shed 3 bases and J shed 9 bases, with 17 bases lying between them. CDR3 nucleotides: TGTGCCAGCAGTTTCATCGGCGACGGAGGGGCCCAGTACTTC. Protein: CASSFIGDGGAQYF. The full variable domain, in which reference TRBV28 and TRBJ2-5 provide the parts outside the CDR3, is DVKVTQSSRYLVKRTGEKVFLECVQDMDHENMFWYRQDPGLGLRLIYFSYDVKMKEKGDIPEGYSVSREKKERFSLILESASTNQTSMYLCASSFIGDGGAQYFGPGTRLLVL.